The T cell receptor (beta chain) described here comes from a study of graft-versus-host responses after intestinal transplantation. Study summary: Each of the recipients got a multivisceral, liver-intestinal, or isolated intestinal transplant. The recipients all started with anti-thymocyte globulin induction and then took tacrolimus and steroids for 3 to 4 years. Overall study findings and caveats: Peak GvH clone levels in circulation were associated with early post-transplant HvG declines. Recipient marrow showed GvH clones, some seen first in ileum or blood.

As to this clone: Its antigen is unidentified.

Germline trimming cut 3 bases from V and 3 bases from J; bases unmatched to any gene: 5. Germline CDR1 and CDR2: MGHRA and YSYEKL. The CDR3 is 14 residues long. Sequenced by immunoSEQ multiplex PCR; TCRdb stores in-frame clones only, minus some. The top ten clones hold 5.5% to 7% of a sample with some 86,000 clones, around nine tenths of them seen once. The J gene is TRBJ2-7, the V gene TRBV4-1; 7 positions match TRBD2. The sample was unstimulated CD8+ T cells sorted from spleen or lymph node cells, taken before intestinal transplant. This sequence was found in a human donor who received an intestinal transplant. The CDR3 bases are TGCGCCAGCAGCCACCAGCGGGGCGACTACGAGCAGTACTTC. Translated: CASSHQRGDYEQYF.